These 12 T cell receptor beta chains came from one sample sequenced in a study of T cells expressing NK-cell markers. TCRdb reprocessed the 5' RACE reads, keeping one entry per CDR3 protein, no DNA. The sample totals a few hundred thousand distinct CDR3 sequences; its top ten clones hold 5% to 5.5%. Sequenced input: blood T cells: a sorted CD56 or NKG2C T cell subset, CD4+ or CD8+ T cells, or bulk PBMC T cells (not recorded which). The receptors here all came from a man aged 18 to 69 in good health.

The V gene is TRBV20-1, the J gene TRBJ2-7; TCRdb reports TRBD2, a call that lacks DNA to check it against. There are 12 residues in the CDR3. From germline, CDR1 is DFQATT and CDR2 SNEGSKA (reference sequence). This CDR3 is CSAHFRLGEQYF.

The J gene is TRBJ2-7, the V gene TRBV3-1; TCRdb proposes TRBD2, but this gene call is untestable without DNA. CDR1 is LGHDT, CDR2 YNNKEL, per germline (reference sequence). The CDR3 runs 15 residues. CDR3: CASSQTSGGIYGQYF.

The V and J genes are TRBV25-1 and TRBJ2-5; without DNA, the TCRdb call of TRBD2 cannot be checked. CDR1 is MGHDK and CDR2 is SYGVNS in the germline V gene. This CDR3 has 14 residues. CDR3 region: CASTSGGARETQYF.

The J gene is TRBJ2-1, the V gene TRBV28; TCRdb's assignment of TRBD1 cannot be checked, as there is no DNA. This CDR3 spans 14 amino acids. Germline V gives CDR1 MDHEN, CDR2 SYDVKM. The CDR3: CASSPWTGFGEQFF. Together with reference TRBV28 and TRBJ2-1, the CDR3 gives the full variable domain: DVKVTQSSRYLVKRTGEKVFLECVQDMDHENMFWYRQDPGLGLRLIYFSYDVKMKEKGDIPEGYSVSREKKERFSLILESASTNQTSMYLCASSPWTGFGEQFFGPGTRLTVL.

V usage is TRBV12-3 or TRBV12-4 and J usage is TRBJ2-3; TCRdb names TRBD1, which stays unverified in the absence of DNA. The CDR3 spans 16 residues. The CDR3 loop is CASSFRGTGGTDTQYF.

The chain couples TRBV18 to TRBJ1-2; without DNA, the TCRdb call of TRBD1 cannot be checked. The CDR3 spans 13 residues. Germline V gives CDR1 KGHSH, CDR2 LQKENI. The CDR3 sequence: CASSPVPGNGYTF.

V usage is TRBV27 and J usage is TRBJ2-2. The CDR3 loop spans 12 amino acids. Germline V gene data show CDR1 as MNHEY and CDR2 as SMNVEV (reference sequence). The CDR3 sequence: CASSRLGGELFF.

V and J are TRBV6-1 and TRBJ2-2; TCRdb picks TRBD1, but there is no DNA to check that call. Germline values: CDR1 MNHNS, CDR2 SASEGT. The CDR3 is 15 amino acids. This chain's CDR3 is CASSPRTANTGELFF.

V and J are TRBV5-1 and TRBJ2-2; TCRdb's D call, TRBD2, is unchecked because there is no DNA. This CDR3 has 16 residues. Germline V gene sequence: CDR1 SGHRS, CDR2 YFSETQ. The CDR3 sequence: CASSPGLDGFTGELFF.

V is TRBV5-1 and J is TRBJ2-7; absent DNA, TCRdb's TRBD2 call cannot be checked. The germline CDR1 and CDR2 sequences are SGHRS and YFSETQ. This CDR3 region has 17 residues. CDR3 in amino acids: CASSWGLAGGNAYEQYF.

The chain combines TRBV20-1 with TRBJ2-7; lacking DNA, the TRBD2 call made by TCRdb goes unchecked. Germline V gene data show CDR1 as DFQATT and CDR2 as SNEGSKA (reference sequence). The CDR3 contains 15 residues. CDR3 sequence: CSASFPASGGGEQYF.

The CDR3 loop is CASRPLGQGSYEQYF. The chain has TRBV27 and TRBJ2-7; no DNA is available, so the TRBD1 call from TCRdb remains unchecked. Germline V gene sequence: CDR1 MNHEY, CDR2 SMNVEV (reference sequence). The CDR3 covers 15 residues.